These 8 T cell receptor beta chains were sequenced from one sample in a study of T-cell memory formation after mild COVID-19. TCRdb processed the 5' RACE reads anew with MiXCR; each CDR3 protein has one entry. The sample has 200,000 to 300,000 distinct CDR3 sequences, 16% seen once. Sample: PBMCs or a T cell subset sorted from them (not recorded which). Receptors originate from a man aged 18-30 years who had mild COVID-19 (a few samples of this study predate the infection). Cell type and time point are not known.

The sample holds many counts of this clonotype. The chain couples TRBV27 to TRBJ2-7, with TRBD2 identical over 9 bases. The germline V gene encodes CDR1 MNHEY and CDR2 SMNVEV (reference sequence). The CDR3 has 13 residues. J was trimmed by 6 bases and V by 3 bases; bases with no gene match: 3. The CDR3 spells CASSFAGGLEQYV. The CDR3 coding sequence is TGTGCCAGCAGTTTTGCGGGGGGGCTCGAGCAGTACGTC.

This clonotype was seen more than once but under ten times. The chain recombines TRBV20-1 with TRBJ2-7; 13 bases align to TRBD2. CDR3 length: 17 amino acids. Germline CDR1 is DFQATT and CDR2 is SNEGSKA (reference sequence). V trimming: 1 base; J trimming: 3 bases; junction bases outside the gene matches: 9. CDR3 in DNA: TGCAGTGCTAGAGCCGGGGGGGGACTAGCGGGGAACTACGAGCAGTACGTC. Translation gives CSARAGGGLAGNYEQYV.

This clonotype was found a few times. The chain employs TRBV7-9 and TRBJ1-2; tentative D call: TRBD1 (6 bases). Germline CDR1 SEHNR, CDR2 FQNEAQ (reference sequence). The CDR3 has 13 amino acids. V lost 5 bases and J lost 5, with 12 bases in between. CDR3 nucleotide sequence: TGTGCCAGCAGCCCGAAGGACAGTTATGGCTACACCTTC. This translates into CASSPKDSYGYTF.

This clonotype was counted a few times. A junction end diverges from the germline sequence, so it may reflect a read error. The chain carries TRBV12-3 or TRBV12-4 and TRBJ2-1; D tentatively fits TRBD1 or TRBD2 (5 bases each). The CDR3 loop spans 13 amino acids. CDR3 protein: CASSLSAGDRRNF. DNA for the CDR3: TGTGCCAGCAGTTTAAGTGCTGGGGACCGAAGGAACTTC.

This chain connects TRBV9 to TRBJ2-3; D not certain. The CDR3 has 14 residues. Germline V gene lookup returns CDR1 SGDLS and CDR2 YYNGEE. V lost 4 bases to trimming and J lost 0 bases, with 9 bases between them. The CDR3 region has the DNA TGTGCCAGCAGCCCCCGGAGCAGCACAGATACGCAGTATTTT. Its protein is CASSPRSSTDTQYF.

The chain is built from TRBV10-3 and TRBJ2-2; 9 bases fit TRBD1. V lost 6 bases to trimming and J lost 5 bases; unmatched junction nucleotides: 10. The germline CDR1 and CDR2 sequences are ENHRY and SYGVKD. The CDR3 covers 16 residues. The CDR3 loop is CAISTQGATGTGELFF. In DNA, the CDR3 is TGTGCCATCAGCACACAGGGGGCTACGGGAACCGGGGAGCTGTTTTTT.

This clonotype was seen more than once but under ten times. The V gene is TRBV11-2, the J gene TRBJ1-5; D might be TRBD1 (6 bases). V lost 5 bases and J 3 bases, leaving 11 bases between the germline ends. CDR3 length equals 14 residues. The germline CDR1 and CDR2 sequences are SGHAT and FQNNGV. CDR3 sequence: CASSRGQSNQPQHF. In nucleotides, the CDR3 is TGTGCCAGCAGCCGAGGACAGTCCAATCAGCCCCAGCATTTT.

This clonotype occurred a few times. The DNA for the CDR3 is TGTGCCAGCAGCTTAGGACAGGGGATAGGAGACGAGCAGTACTTC. This gives the protein CASSLGQGIGDEQYF. The V and J genes are TRBV7-9 and TRBJ2-7, with 8 bases fitting TRBD1. Looked up from germline, CDR1 is SEHNR and CDR2 is FQNEAQ (reference sequence). The V segment lost 1 base and the J segment 5 bases; nucleotides outside the gene matches: 7. The CDR3 loop spans 15 amino acids. The variable domain in full, with the rest retrieved from reference TRBV7-9 and TRBJ2-7, is DTGVSQNPRHKITKRGQNVTFRCDPISEHNRLYWYRQTLGQGPEFLTYFQNEAQLEKSRLLSDRFSAERPKGSFSTLEIQRTEQGDSAMYLCASSLGQGIGDEQYFGPGTRLTVT.